These 25 T cell receptor beta chains originate from one sample sequenced in a study of radiotherapy plus CTLA-4 blockade in lung cancer. The table came from immunoSEQ multiplex PCR; TCRdb's copy has only in-frame clones and leaves some out. The table has roughly 51,000 clones, 75% to 90% seen once. The sample in question was peripheral blood, obtained from a patient treated with radiotherapy plus ipilimumab. The receptors originated from a human donor with non-small cell lung cancer that progressed on radiotherapy plus ipilimumab. Some clones in this sample may be carry-over from other donors' samples.

The CDR3, as DNA: TGTGCTAGTGGTTTGGGTGCAGCCAACCGGGACTATGGCTACACCTTC. Translation: CASGLGAANRDYGYTF. This chain connects TRBV12-5 to TRBJ1-2; D is ambiguous. Trimming shortened V by 1 base and J by 3 bases, and 15 bases separated the two germline ends. The CDR3 sequence is 16 residues long. CDR1 and CDR2 from the germline V gene are LGHNT and FRNRAP.

The V and J genes are TRBV6-6 and TRBJ2-7; maybe TRBD1 (6 bases). From germline, CDR1 is MNHNY and CDR2 SVGAGI (reference sequence). The CDR3 consists of 13 residues. V was shortened by 6 bases and J by 3 bases, with 12 bases between the two germline ends. CDR3 sequence reads: CASRSGEYYEQYF. The CDR3 DNA reads TGTGCCAGCAGATCAGGGGAATACTACGAGCAGTACTTC.

This chain connects TRBV25-1 to TRBJ1-2, with 9 bases matching TRBD1. The CDR3 sequence is 15 residues long. J lost 5 bases, V lost 1 base, and 5 bases had no gene match. Per the germline V gene, CDR1 is MGHDK and CDR2 is SYGVNS. Written as DNA, the CDR3 is TGTGCCAGCAGTGAATTAGGGACAGGGAATTATGGCTACACCTTC. Translation gives CASSELGTGNYGYTF.

In its sample, this clone was seen a few times. This chain joins TRBV7-2 and TRBJ1-5; D remains unclear. V lost 4 bases and J 3 bases, leaving 10 bases between the germline ends. CDR1 is SGHTA, CDR2 FQGNSA, per germline. This CDR3 region has 14 residues. DNA of the CDR3: TGTGCCAGCAGCTATCAGCGTCTCAATCAGCCCCAGCATTTT. Its protein product is CASSYQRLNQPQHF.

The chain joins TRBV9 to TRBJ1-1; D not resolved. The CDR3 runs to 15 residues. Germline V gene sequence: CDR1 SGDLS, CDR2 YYNGEE. V was clipped by 0 bases and J by 6 bases, with 15 bases between them. This chain's CDR3 is CASSVAPGIYPEAFF. Here the CDR3 DNA reads TGTGCCAGCAGCGTAGCTCCGGGTATATACCCTGAAGCTTTCTTT.

The chain joins TRBV2 to TRBJ2-2; a possible D gene is TRBD1 (6 bases). The germline V and J ends were trimmed by 6 bases and 0 bases, with 11 bases remaining between them. Germline loops: CDR1 SNHLY, CDR2 FYNNEI. This CDR3 spans 15 amino acids. DNA of the CDR3: TGTGCCAGCAGCACCACAGGGACGAACACCGGGGAGCTGTTTTTT. It encodes CASSTTGTNTGELFF. Together with reference TRBV2 and TRBJ2-2, the CDR3 gives the full variable domain: EPEVTQTPSHQVTQMGQEVILRCVPISNHLYFYWYRQILGQKVEFLVSFYNNEISEKSEIFDDQFSVERPDGSNFTLKIRSTKLEDSAMYFCASSTTGTNTGELFFGEGSRLTVL.

The chain has TRBV25-1 and TRBJ1-2; D is perhaps TRBD1 (5 bases). This CDR3 is 12 amino acids long. Between the trimmed V and J ends, which lost 8 bases and 3 bases, there was a span of 10 bases. CDR1 MGHDK and CDR2 SYGVNS come from the germline V gene. In DNA, the CDR3 is TGTGCCAGCTCGTGGGGCGACTATGGCTACACCTTC. Amino acid sequence: CASSWGDYGYTF.

Sample share makes this clone large. The V and J genes are TRBV4-1 and TRBJ2-7; perhaps TRBD1 as D (5 bases). CDR1 is MGHRA, CDR2 YSYEKL, per germline. With 1 base removed from V and 2 bases from J, the gap between germline ends came to 9 bases. The CDR3 length is 14 residues. The CDR3 region has the DNA TGCGCCAGCAGCCAAGTTCAGGGTACCTACGAGCAGTACTTC. Its protein product is CASSQVQGTYEQYF.

This chain connects TRBV12-5 to TRBJ2-1, with TRBD2 matching 9 bases. Germline V CDR1 and CDR2: LGHNT, FRNRAP. The V gene end was trimmed by 6 bases and the J gene end by 0 bases; junction bases not matched to a gene: 9. This CDR3 spans 17 amino acids. CDR3 sequence: CASGPRLAEGSYNEQFF. Here the CDR3 DNA reads TGTGCTAGTGGCCCTCGACTAGCGGAGGGCTCCTACAATGAGCAGTTCTTC.

The CDR3 protein is CAWDRAEGQPQHF. CDR3 bases: TGTGCCTGGGACAGGGCCGAGGGTCAGCCCCAGCATTTT. The rearrangement uses TRBV30 and TRBJ1-5, with TRBD1 identical over 7 bases. Germline V lookup: CDR1 GTSNPN, CDR2 SVGIG (reference sequence). V dropped 5 bases and J dropped 6; count of bases not matched to a gene: 7. This CDR3 is 13 amino acids long.

This chain uses TRBV7-6 with TRBJ2-3; D remains unclear. The CDR3 sequence is 13 residues long. Per germline, CDR1 SGHVS and CDR2 FNYEAQ. The V end was cut by 1 base, the J end by 6 bases, with 8 bases between. The CDR3: CASSLVRSDTQYF. The CDR3 DNA sequence: TGTGCCAGCAGCTTAGTGCGCTCCGATACGCAGTATTTT.

The J gene is TRBJ1-2, the V gene TRBV27; D possibly corresponds to TRBD1 (6 bases). This CDR3 is 13 amino acids long. V lost 3 bases and J lost 3, with 8 bases in between. Germline CDR1 is MNHEY and CDR2 is SMNVEV (reference sequence). This CDR3 reads CASSLGQHYGYTF. The DNA for the CDR3 is TGTGCCAGCAGTTTGGGACAACACTATGGCTACACCTTC.

This chain uses TRBV18 with TRBJ2-7; D gene uncertain. There are 13 residues in the CDR3. The V gene's germline CDR1 is KGHSH and CDR2 LQKENI. V lost 6 bases and J lost 1, with 10 bases in between. CDR3 DNA sequence: TGTGCCAGCTCCCCGACTCCTTCCTACGAGCAGTACTTC. Its protein is CASSPTPSYEQYF.

The CDR3 nucleotides read TGTGCCAGCAACCCCAGGGGCGCGTATGATAATTCACCCCTCCACTTT. It translates to CASNPRGAYDNSPLHF. The V and J genes are TRBV5-5 and TRBJ1-6; D might be TRBD1 (6 bases). Trimming cost V 6 bases and J 5 bases, with 18 bases left between them. This CDR3 spans 16 amino acids. Germline CDR1 and CDR2: SGHKS and YYEKEE (reference sequence).

The chain is built from TRBV27 and TRBJ1-1, with D unclear. The germline V and J ends were trimmed by 2 bases and 1 base, with 5 bases remaining between them. Germline loops: CDR1 MNHEY, CDR2 SMNVEV (reference sequence). The CDR3 has 13 amino acids. The DNA for the CDR3 is TGTGCCAGCAGTTTAGCGGGGAACACTGAAGCTTTCTTT. Residues: CASSLAGNTEAFF.

This chain uses TRBV15 with TRBJ2-1, with D perhaps matching TRBD1 (5 bases). Germline assignment: CDR1 LNHNV and CDR2 YYDKDF (reference sequence). The ends were cut back, 0 bases at V and 10 bases at J, with 19 bases in the middle. The CDR3 is 16 residues long. The CDR3 is CATSRDLQAAHGEQFF. The DNA for the CDR3 is TGTGCCACCAGCAGAGATCTACAGGCAGCTCACGGGGAGCAGTTCTTC.

This chain joins TRBV18 and TRBJ1-2, with TRBD1 matching over 9 bases. CDR3 length equals 15 residues. Trimming at V came to 6 bases and at J to 2 bases, leaving 7 bases not matched to a gene. CDR1 and CDR2 from the germline V gene are KGHSH and LQKENI. The CDR3 here is CASSLTGTGNYGYTF. Written as DNA, the CDR3 is TGTGCCAGCTCTCTTACCGGGACAGGGAACTATGGCTACACCTTC.

This clone was seen a single time. The J gene is TRBJ2-2, the V gene TRBV9; possibly TRBD2 for D (6 bases). This CDR3 region has 17 residues. Germline V lookup: CDR1 SGDLS, CDR2 YYNGEE. V was trimmed by 3 bases and J by 4 bases, leaving 19 bases between them. The CDR3 DNA follows: TGTGCCAGCAGCGGGAGAATCTCCGGGACTCGCACCGGGGAGCTGTTTTTT. Its protein is CASSGRISGTRTGELFF.

In its sample, this clone was seen once. The genes are TRBV11-2 and TRBJ2-3; TRBD2 might be the D (6 bases). The V gene's germline CDR1 is SGHAT and CDR2 FQNNGV. Between the trimmed V and J ends, which lost 1 base and 2 bases, there was a span of 10 bases. The CDR3 totals 15 residues. In nucleotides, the CDR3 is TGTGCCAGCAGCTTAGTGGGGGGTGACACAGATACGCAGTATTTT. Translation: CASSLVGGDTDTQYF.

The V gene is TRBV5-5, the J gene TRBJ1-1, with 12 bases lining up with TRBD1. Trimming at V came to 0 bases and at J to 8 bases, leaving 2 bases not matched to a gene. Germline assignment: CDR1 SGHKS and CDR2 YYEKEE (reference sequence). The CDR3 is 14 amino acids. CDR3 DNA: TGTGCCAGCAGCTTGGTCGGGACAGGGGGCGAAGCTTTCTTT. Protein sequence: CASSLVGTGGEAFF. The full variable domain, with the rest looked up from reference TRBV5-5 and TRBJ1-1, is DAGVTQSPTHLIKTRGQQVTLRCSPISGHKSVSWYQQVLGQGPQFIFQYYEKEERGRGNFPDRFSARQFPNYSSELNVNALLLGDSALYLCASSLVGTGGEAFFGQGTRLTVV.

The chain recombines TRBV27 with TRBJ2-7; 7 nucleotides agree with TRBD2. The J segment lost 3 bases and the V segment lost 2 bases, leaving 7 bases of the junction unmatched. The germline V gene encodes CDR1 MNHEY and CDR2 SMNVEV (reference sequence). The CDR3 loop spans 15 amino acids. The CDR3 DNA follows: TGTGCCAGCAGTTTAGCTGCCGGGACTATCTACGAGCAGTACTTC. It codes for CASSLAAGTIYEQYF.

The V gene is TRBV2, the J gene TRBJ2-2; no clear D. This CDR3 has 16 amino acids. Germline CDR1 is SNHLY and CDR2 is FYNNEI. The V and J ends lost 4 bases and 1 base respectively, with 13 bases between them. As DNA, the CDR3 is TGTGCCAGCAGTGTTGAGAACCCGGGGAACACCGGGGAGCTGTTTTTT. This translates into CASSVENPGNTGELFF.

V gene TRBV6-1 combines with J gene TRBJ1-2; perhaps TRBD1 as D (6 bases). This CDR3 is 13 amino acids long. The germline V and J ends were trimmed by 5 bases and 8 bases, with 15 bases remaining between them. Germline values: CDR1 MNHNS, CDR2 SASEGT. As DNA, the CDR3 is TGTGCCAGCAGTTCAAATGGACAGAGGGGCTACACCTTC. This encodes CASSSNGQRGYTF.

In its sample, this clone was seen once. CDR3 DNA sequence: TGTGCCAGCTCACCATCAGGGACAGGGGCGAGCACAGATACGCAGTATTTT. Its translation: CASSPSGTGASTDTQYF. This chain joins TRBV18 and TRBJ2-3, with TRBD1 matching over 10 bases. This CDR3 region has 17 residues. The V gene's germline CDR1 is KGHSH and CDR2 LQKENI. The junction had 5 bases not matched to a gene; V was cut back by 2 bases and J by 0 bases. Complete variable domain (other parts from reference TRBV18 and TRBJ2-3): NAGVMQNPRHLVRRRGQEARLRCSPMKGHSHVYWYRQLPEEGLKFMVYLQKENIIDESGMPKERFSAEFPKEGPSILRIQQVVRGDSAAYFCASSPSGTGASTDTQYFGPGTRLTVL.

The rearrangement uses TRBV11-2 and TRBJ2-1; TRBD2 agrees at 9 bases. Trimming took 6 bases from V and 6 from J; bases not matched to a gene: 12. The CDR3 covers 16 residues. CDR1 SGHAT and CDR2 FQNNGV come from the germline V gene. CDR3 region: CASSKDRGTSSNEQFF. CDR3 DNA: TGTGCCAGCAGTAAAGACCGGGGGACTAGCAGCAATGAGCAGTTCTTC.